One and the same sample provided the 21 T cell receptor beta chains below, sequenced in a study of blood T cell repertoires in COVID-19. The table came from immunoSEQ multiplex PCR; TCRdb's copy has only in-frame clones and leaves some out. The sample lists 150,000 to 200,000 clones, approximately 90% occurring once. The sequencing sample was made of peripheral blood. These receptors originate from a man between 18 and 35 years old with active or convalescent COVID-19.

This clone appeared once. The chain recombines TRBV5-1 with TRBJ1-1; no reliable D call. The CDR3 is 12 residues long. Trimming removed 6 bases at V and 7 bases at J, with 13 bases between. Germline loops: CDR1 SGHRS, CDR2 YFSETQ. For the CDR3, the DNA is TGCGCCAGCACGCGGGATTCCTTTGAAGCTTTCTTT. It is translated as CASTRDSFEAFF.

The V and J genes are TRBV20-1 and TRBJ2-3; D is perhaps TRBD1 (7 bases). The CDR3 extends over 11 amino acids. V dropped 5 bases and J dropped 6 bases, with 9 bases sitting between them. Germline lookup yields CDR1 DFQATT and CDR2 SNEGSKA (reference sequence). The CDR3 protein is CSAAGGDTQYF. The CDR3 DNA sequence: TGCAGTGCTGCAGGGGGGGATACGCAGTATTTT.

The CDR3 sequence: CASSSVDGVAGGYTF. The CDR3 DNA reads as TGCGCCAGCAGCTCGGTGGACGGCGTAGCGGGGGGCTACACCTTC. J is TRBJ1-2 and V is TRBV5-1; D remains unclear. V lost 3 bases to trimming and J lost 8 bases, with 20 bases between them. CDR3 length equals 15 residues. Looked up from germline, CDR1 is SGHRS and CDR2 is YFSETQ. Together with reference TRBV5-1 and TRBJ1-2, the CDR3 gives the full variable domain: KAGVTQTPRYLIKTRGQQVTLSCSPISGHRSVSWYQQTPGQGLQFLFEYFSETQRNKGNFPGRFSGRQFSNSRSEMNVSTLELGDSALYLCASSSVDGVAGGYTFGSGTRLTVV.

The V and J genes are TRBV10-3 and TRBJ1-4; TRBD1 is a possible D gene (5 bases). The CDR3 covers 14 residues. Trimming pared 3 bases from V and 10 bases from J, leaving 15 bases between. The germline V gene has CDR1 ENHRY and CDR2 SYGVKD. DNA of the CDR3: TGTGCCATCAGTGAACGGCTTGGGGGAGGAAAACTGTTTTTT. Translation: CAISERLGGGKLFF.

V usage is TRBV29-1 and J usage is TRBJ2-7; D gene ambiguous. The germline V gene has CDR1 SQVTM and CDR2 ANQGSEA. V lost 3 bases and J lost 6, with 9 bases in between. The CDR3 loop spans 11 amino acids. This CDR3 reads CSVELFSEQYF. For the CDR3, the DNA is TGCAGCGTTGAGTTATTCAGCGAGCAGTACTTC.

The chain is built from TRBV10-3 and TRBJ1-2, with 8 nucleotides matching TRBD1. CDR1 and CDR2 from the germline V gene are ENHRY and SYGVKD. The CDR3 runs 18 residues. V shed 1 base and J 0 bases; nucleotides not matched to a gene: 10. This CDR3 is CAISEFSGGGIANYGYTF. CDR3 DNA: TGTGCCATCAGTGAGTTCTCAGGGGGCGGGATCGCTAACTATGGCTACACCTTC.

The J gene is TRBJ1-2, the V gene TRBV11-1; no clear D gene. Trimming stripped 7 bases from V and 3 bases from J, with 9 bases between. Germline assignment: CDR1 SGHAT and CDR2 FQDESV (reference sequence). The CDR3 is 12 amino acids. CDR3 in amino acids: CASKNGHYGYTF. CDR3 DNA sequence: TGTGCCAGCAAAAACGGTCACTATGGCTACACCTTC.

This CDR3 reads CSMTAGTYEQYF. CDR3 coding DNA: TGCAGCATGACGGCAGGGACCTACGAGCAGTACTTC. This chain joins TRBV29-1 and TRBJ2-7; D may be TRBD1 (5 bases). CDR3 length: 12 residues. V lost 8 bases to trimming and J lost 2 bases, with 13 bases between them. CDR1 is SQVTM and CDR2 is ANQGSEA in the germline V gene.

This sequence joins TRBV29-1 and TRBJ2-3; 8 nucleotides align to TRBD2. Germline V CDR1 and CDR2: SQVTM, ANQGSEA. This CDR3 is built from 16 residues. After removal of 0 bases from V and 2 bases from J, the junction contained 7 bases not matched to a gene. CDR3 in DNA: TGCAGCGTTGAAGATTTTACTAGCGGCCCCACAGATACGCAGTATTTT. As protein: CSVEDFTSGPTDTQYF.

This clone was seen a single time. This chain's CDR3 is CASSYQGGLYEQYF. The CDR3 DNA follows: TGTGCCAGCAGCTACCAAGGAGGGCTATACGAGCAGTACTTC. The V and J genes are TRBV7-8 and TRBJ2-7; D possibly corresponds to TRBD2 (6 bases). The V and J ends lost 4 bases and 4 bases respectively, with 14 bases between them. CDR1 SGHVS and CDR2 FQNEAQ come from the germline V gene. The CDR3 consists of 14 residues.

This clone was counted a single time. The CDR3 nucleotides are TGTGCCAGCAGCTCGGGGTTCTCTAATGAAAAACTGTTTTTT. The encoded protein is CASSSGFSNEKLFF. The chain couples TRBV5-6 to TRBJ1-4; D gene ambiguous. The ends were cut back, 3 bases at V and 3 bases at J, with 9 bases in the middle. The V gene's germline CDR1 is SGHDT and CDR2 YYEEEE. The CDR3 is made up of 14 amino acids.

The rearrangement uses TRBV14 and TRBJ1-1; D is unresolved. V dropped 3 bases and J dropped 6 bases, with 8 bases sitting between them. Looked up from germline, CDR1 is SGHDN and CDR2 is FVKESK. The CDR3 runs 12 residues. CDR3 coding DNA: TGTGCCAGCAGCCAGAGCAGCGCTGAAGCTTTCTTT. Its translation: CASSQSSAEAFF. Supplemented by reference TRBV14 and TRBJ1-1, the full variable domain reads EAGVTQFPSHSVIEKGQTVTLRCDPISGHDNLYWYRRVMGKEIKFLLHFVKESKQDESGMPNNRFLAERTGGTYSTLKVQPAELEDSGVYFCASSQSSAEAFFGQGTRLTVV.

The table lists this clone with a count of one. The rearrangement links TRBV7-2 to TRBJ2-7; tentatively, D is TRBD2 (6 bases). Trimming stripped 0 bases from V and 7 bases from J, with 13 bases between. The CDR3 is made up of 14 amino acids. Per germline, CDR1 SGHTA and CDR2 FQGNSA. The CDR3 DNA reads as TGTGCCAGCAGCTTAGCGGCGGGATCGCGGGAGCAGTACTTC. It encodes CASSLAAGSREQYF.

The chain is built from TRBV30 and TRBJ1-1, with D unclear. The CDR3 spans 12 residues. Trimming removed 1 base from V and 6 bases from J, with 9 bases in between. CDR1 and CDR2 (germline): GTSNPN, SVGIG (reference sequence). The CDR3 nucleotides are TGTGCCTGGAGTGGGAGTTTACCTGAAGCTTTCTTT. As protein: CAWSGSLPEAFF.

CDR3 sequence (DNA): TGTGCCAGCAGTTTAAGGGGGTCGGGCACTGAAGCTTTCTTT. This codes for CASSLRGSGTEAFF. The chain has TRBV28 and TRBJ1-1, with D perhaps TRBD1 (6 bases). This CDR3 spans 14 amino acids. Germline V gene data show CDR1 as MDHEN and CDR2 as SYDVKM. The V end was cut by 2 bases, the J end by 4 bases, with 11 bases between. Drawing the rest from reference TRBV28 and TRBJ1-1, the complete variable domain is DVKVTQSSRYLVKRTGEKVFLECVQDMDHENMFWYRQDPGLGLRLIYFSYDVKMKEKGDIPEGYSVSREKKERFSLILESASTNQTSMYLCASSLRGSGTEAFFGQGTRLTVV.

This rearrangement joins TRBV5-1 to TRBJ2-7; D is unresolved. Trimming cost V 4 bases and J 2 bases, with 7 bases left between them. From germline, CDR1 is SGHRS and CDR2 YFSETQ. The CDR3 length is 12 residues. Here the CDR3 reads CASSRGPYEQYF. The CDR3 DNA reads TGCGCCAGCAGCCGCGGTCCCTACGAGCAGTACTTC.

The J gene is TRBJ2-7, the V gene TRBV14; TRBD2 agrees at 14 bases. Germline trimming cut 5 bases from V and 4 bases from J; bases unmatched to any gene: 1. There are 14 residues in the CDR3. Germline V gene lookup returns CDR1 SGHDN and CDR2 FVKESK. The CDR3 here is CASSGTSGRYEQYF. CDR3 bases: TGTGCCAGCAGCGGGACTAGCGGGAGATACGAGCAGTACTTC.

The count of this clone is one. The chain uses TRBV11-2 and TRBJ1-5, with D uncertain. This CDR3 has 15 residues. The germline gives CDR1 SGHAT, CDR2 FQNNGV. Trimming shortened V by 1 base and J by 7 bases, and 14 bases separated the two germline ends. The CDR3 reads CASSLGRESGQPQHF. CDR3 DNA sequence: TGTGCCAGCAGCTTAGGCCGGGAAAGCGGACAGCCCCAGCATTTT.

This chain uses TRBV5-1 with TRBJ2-1; TRBD1 agrees at 10 bases. Germline values: CDR1 SGHRS, CDR2 YFSETQ. The CDR3 is 14 amino acids. With 4 bases clipped from V and 9 bases from J, the junction kept 7 bases outside the gene matches. The CDR3, as DNA: TGCGCCAGCAGCGATGGACAGGGGGGGACTGAGCAGTTCTTC. This codes for CASSDGQGGTEQFF. The full variable domain, with the rest looked up from reference TRBV5-1 and TRBJ2-1, is KAGVTQTPRYLIKTRGQQVTLSCSPISGHRSVSWYQQTPGQGLQFLFEYFSETQRNKGNFPGRFSGRQFSNSRSEMNVSTLELGDSALYLCASSDGQGGTEQFFGPGTRLTVL.

This clone appeared once. This chain uses TRBV10-2 with TRBJ2-5; 8 bases map to TRBD2. Germline CDR1 reads WSHSY; CDR2 reads SAAADI. The trim removed 5 bases at V and 2 bases at J, leaving 4 bases unmatched. This CDR3 region has 14 residues. CDR3 in amino acids: CASSWAGGQETQYF. The CDR3, as DNA: TGCGCCAGCAGTTGGGCGGGGGGTCAAGAGACCCAGTACTTC.

CDR3 coding DNA: TGTGCCAGCTCACCAACGGGACAGAGGTACCAAGAGACCCAGTACTTC. This gives the protein CASSPTGQRYQETQYF. This sequence joins TRBV18 and TRBJ2-5; 7 bases align to TRBD1. Trimming removed 2 bases from V and 0 bases from J; junction bases left unmatched: 6. CDR1 KGHSH and CDR2 LQKENI come from the germline V gene. The CDR3 is made up of 16 amino acids.